The subject of this entry is one TCR beta chain. Under the authors' procedure: For nucleated cells, counts were estimated from reference gene primer amplification. Sequencing was performed with immunoSEQ multiplex PCR; in TCRdb, only in-frame clones are kept and a portion is missing. V, J and clone size reflect that table, while D and trimming were determined from the DNA. Among 430,000 or so clones listed, about 88% were seen once. V was trimmed by 0 bases and J by 2 bases, leaving 11 bases between them. CDR1 LGHNA and CDR2 YNFKEQ come from the germline V gene. The CDR3 is made up of 16 amino acids. These data are taken from a study of blood T cell repertoires in COVID-19. Participants reported their clinical history, and cohort assignment relied on those reports. The study recruited exposed participants who had met a COVID-19 case within 2 weeks before entry.

This TCR derives from a young woman who had been exposed to COVID-19. V usage is TRBV4-2 and J usage is TRBJ2-1; D possibly corresponds to TRBD2 (6 bases). Material for sequencing was PBMCs or T cells enriched from blood (not recorded which). The CDR3 loop reads CASSQEPSAAYNEQFF. The CDR3 DNA is TGTGCCAGCAGCCAAGAACCTAGCGCTGCCTACAATGAGCAGTTCTTC.